These T cell receptor beta chains were read from a single sample in a study of blood T cell repertoires in COVID-19. Clones were sequenced by immunoSEQ multiplex PCR, and TCRdb holds only the in-frame ones, with some missing. The data show some 150,000 clones, with roughly 85% seen just once and 2.5% to 3% held by the top ten. Input material: peripheral blood. All receptors come from a man aged 45-65 years with acute or convalescent COVID-19. Both conserved end residues are part of each CDR3.

>TRBV20-1|TRBJ2-7
CSASFGEQYF
>TRBV30|TRBJ2-1
CAWQGISSGKHNEQFF
>TRBV6-6|TRBJ1-4
CASSPHGDIELFF
>TRBV7-9|TRBJ1-5
CASSRGGPSNQPQHF
>TRBV29-1|TRBJ1-3
CSVADRGGNTIYF
>TRBV24-1|TRBJ1-5
CATSDPGRSNQPQHF
>TRBV28|TRBJ2-7
CASSSPREVGTGGGWEQYF
>TRBV7-2|TRBJ1-2
CASSPDRVWNGYTF
>TRBV5-8|TRBJ2-5
CASTLGNGWETQYF
>TRBV18|TRBJ1-5
CASSPYRTDSNQPQHF
>TRBV5-1|TRBJ2-5
CASRKLAGGGQETQYF
>TRBV5-1|TRBJ2-5
CASSFKPRTGGPQETQYF
>TRBV7-2|TRBJ1-6
CASRTEGGSNSPLHF
>TRBV5-1|TRBJ1-1
CASSLRYPPTTGTGGTEAFF
>TRBV3-1/TRBV3-2|TRBJ2-1
CASSQVSSYNEQFF
>TRBV2|TRBJ1-2
CAIQRDSNPNYGYTF
>TRBV5-4|TRBJ1-6
CASSLAGTGRSPLHF
>TRBV28|TRBJ2-7
CASTTSYEQYF
>TRBV7-8|TRBJ1-4
CASSQGAGEKLFF
>TRBV11-3|TRBJ1-1
CASSFARLGTGVPPKAFF
>TRBV13|TRBJ1-5
CASSPAGNQPQHF
>TRBV19|TRBJ2-2
CASRGGLSRDTGELFF
>TRBV7-3|TRBJ2-2
CASSLGGQASGELFF
>TRBV5-1|TRBJ1-2
CASSLARGSYGYTF
>TRBV6-1|TRBJ1-5
CASSETGGAQPQHF
>TRBV21-1|TRBJ2-1
CAAHTLAGGPYNEQFF
>TRBV11-3|TRBJ2-1
CASSSGYSGSYNEQFF
>TRBV18|TRBJ1-2
CASSLGQTNYGYTF
>TRBV19|TRBJ2-7
CASSYNYEQYF
>TRBV3-1/TRBV3-2|TRBJ1-4
CASSQGAEKLFF
>TRBV6-4|TRBJ1-5
CASRGLVSNQPQHF
>TRBV2|TRBJ1-3
CASSEQGQISGNTIYF
>TRBV2|TRBJ2-7
CASSESAGSYEQYF
>TRBV12-3/TRBV12-4|TRBJ1-1
CASSLAQVTEAFF
>TRBV18|TRBJ1-2
CASSPPVQRLLDYGYTF
>TRBV7-9|TRBJ1-2
CASSLAGANNYGYTF
>TRBV18|TRBJ2-7
CASSPAGTGDHEQYF
>TRBV6-6|TRBJ2-1
CAISRGPNNEQFF
>TRBV19|TRBJ2-1
CASTVGQSNNEQFF
>TRBV18|TRBJ2-2
CASSPWGLAGGRNTGELFF
>TRBV7-3|TRBJ1-1
CASSSQENTEAFF
>TRBV9|TRBJ2-5
CASSVVWDSQETQYF
>TRBV7-3|TRBJ2-1
CASSLTLASTYNEQFF
>TRBV11-3|TRBJ2-1
CASSLPRLARYNEQFF
>TRBV5-1|TRBJ2-7
CASSLEAAGGRYEQYF
>TRBV12-3/TRBV12-4|TRBJ2-7
CASSLTGGTEQYF
>TRBV30|TRBJ1-1
CAWSLAGPNTEAFF
>TRBV28|TRBJ1-5
CASSPTQNSVQNQPQHF
>TRBV24-1|TRBJ2-1
CATSVDNEQFF
>TRBV6-5|TRBJ2-1
CASSGTGFYNEQFF
>TRBV15|TRBJ1-1
CATSPQQRRTTEAFF
>TRBV25-1|TRBJ1-4
CASSRWGTGNEKLFF
>TRBV15|TRBJ2-3
CATSRGGGITDTQYF
>TRBV6-5|TRBJ2-7
CASSYPSTGAYEQYF
>TRBV4-1|TRBJ2-1
CASSPPGLAGGSYNEQFF